The clone carrying this T cell receptor (beta chain) was seen only a few times. What it binds is not known. The data originate from a study of T cells after yellow fever vaccination. About the study: Fractions low in cell number were prepared with SMART-Seq v4 Ultra Low Input.

They built TCR cDNA with 5'RACE template switching, a step that put in a universal primer site and UMIs. One entry per CDR3 protein, called by TCRdb with MiXCR from the 5' RACE reads. The sample records 300,000 to 400,000 distinct CDR3 sequences, 8.5% to 10% being singletons. Broader study findings: Contaminants from the bulk population, in the form of abundant clonotypes, could be found in FACS-sorted repertoires. Reappearance after the booster was seen for most primary-vaccination clones, at roughly 96% CD4 and 75% to 90% CD8.

The CDR3 runs 16 residues. V gene TRBV21-1 combines with J gene TRBJ2-3; no DNA check was done on the table's D call, TRBD1. TRBV21-1 is shown as a pseudogene. The source material was PBMCs, sampled on the day of the first yellow fever vaccination. This TCR was recovered from a man aged 18 to 30 who received the YFV17D yellow fever vaccine. CDR3: CASPSQDRGSTDTQYF. The CDR3 coding sequence is TGTGCCAGCCCAAGCCAGGACAGGGGAAGCACAGATACGCAGTATTTT.